The text below deals with one T cell receptor (beta chain). This CDR3 has 13 residues. Germline lookup yields CDR1 MDHEN and CDR2 SYDVKM. V was clipped by 10 bases and J by 4 bases, with 16 bases between them. Authors' data handling: The assay estimated nucleated cells by amplifying reference gene primers. Here immunoSEQ multiplex PCR was the method, and the copy in TCRdb shows in-frame clones only, minus some. V, J and clone size derive from that table, while D and trimming were established from the DNA sequence. The sample includes a few hundred thousand clones, about 83% of them seen just once. The data were taken from a study of blood T cell repertoires in COVID-19. Study-wide context: Sites in the United States, Italy and Spain provided acute and convalescent COVID-19 samples. T cells, B-cell-depleted T cells, or PBMCs provided the cDNA or gDNA that served as material.

The sequencing sample was made of peripheral blood. The clonotype originates from a woman aged 40 to 49 who had recovered from COVID-19. The chain links TRBV28 to TRBJ1-1; D is uncertain. This CDR3 is CATLQEGITEAFF. The DNA for the CDR3 is TGTGCCACCCTCCAGGAGGGTATCACTGAAGCTTTCTTT.